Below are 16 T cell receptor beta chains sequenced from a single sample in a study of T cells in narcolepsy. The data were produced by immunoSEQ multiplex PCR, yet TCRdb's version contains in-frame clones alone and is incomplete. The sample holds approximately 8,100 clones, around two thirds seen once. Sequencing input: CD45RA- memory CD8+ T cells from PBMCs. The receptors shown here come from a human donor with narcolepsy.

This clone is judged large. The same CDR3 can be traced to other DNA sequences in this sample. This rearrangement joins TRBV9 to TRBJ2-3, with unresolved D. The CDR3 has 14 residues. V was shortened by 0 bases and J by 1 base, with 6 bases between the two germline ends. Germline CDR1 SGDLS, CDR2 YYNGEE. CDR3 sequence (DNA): TGTGCCAGCAGCGTAGGGGTTGGCACAGATACGCAGTATTTT. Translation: CASSVGVGTDTQYF.

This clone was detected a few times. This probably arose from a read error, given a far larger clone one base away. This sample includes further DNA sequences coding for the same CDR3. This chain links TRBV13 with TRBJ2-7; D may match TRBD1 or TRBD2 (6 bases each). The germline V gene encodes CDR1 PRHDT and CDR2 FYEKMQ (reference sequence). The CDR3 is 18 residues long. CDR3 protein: CPSSSRGIGGPNSYEQYF. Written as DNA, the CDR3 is TGTCCCAGCAGCTCTAGGGGGATAGGGGGGCCTAACTCCTACGAGCAGTACTTC.

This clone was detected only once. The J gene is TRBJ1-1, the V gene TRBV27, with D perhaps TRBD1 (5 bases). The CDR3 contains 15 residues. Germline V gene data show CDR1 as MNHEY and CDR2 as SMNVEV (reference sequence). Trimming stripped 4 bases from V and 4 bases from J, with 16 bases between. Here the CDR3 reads CASSSLLGGVTEAFF. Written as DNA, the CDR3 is TGTGCCAGCAGTTCCTTGTTGGGAGGGGTCACTGAAGCTTTCTTT.

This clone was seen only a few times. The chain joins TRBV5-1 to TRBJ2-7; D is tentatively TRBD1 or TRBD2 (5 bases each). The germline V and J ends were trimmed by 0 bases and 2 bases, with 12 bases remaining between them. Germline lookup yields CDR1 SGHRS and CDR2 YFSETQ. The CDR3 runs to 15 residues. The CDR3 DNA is TGCGCCAGCAGCTTGGATCGAGGGACGGCCTACGAGCAGTACTTC. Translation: CASSLDRGTAYEQYF.

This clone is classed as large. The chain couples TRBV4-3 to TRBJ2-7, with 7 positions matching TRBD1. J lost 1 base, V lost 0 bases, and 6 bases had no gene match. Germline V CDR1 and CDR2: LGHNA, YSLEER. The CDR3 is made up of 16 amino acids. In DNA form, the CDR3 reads TGCGCCAGCAGCCAAGATAGTACAGGGGCTTCCTACGAGCAGTACTTC. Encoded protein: CASSQDSTGASYEQYF.

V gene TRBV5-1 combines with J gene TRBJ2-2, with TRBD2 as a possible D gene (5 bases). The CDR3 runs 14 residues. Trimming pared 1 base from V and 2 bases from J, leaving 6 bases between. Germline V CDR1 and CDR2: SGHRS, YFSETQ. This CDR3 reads CASSLPSNTGELFF. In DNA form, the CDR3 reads TGCGCCAGCAGCTTGCCTAGCAACACCGGGGAGCTGTTTTTT. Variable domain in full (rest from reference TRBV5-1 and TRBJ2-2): KAGVTQTPRYLIKTRGQQVTLSCSPISGHRSVSWYQQTPGQGLQFLFEYFSETQRNKGNFPGRFSGRQFSNSRSEMNVSTLELGDSALYLCASSLPSNTGELFFGEGSRLTVL.

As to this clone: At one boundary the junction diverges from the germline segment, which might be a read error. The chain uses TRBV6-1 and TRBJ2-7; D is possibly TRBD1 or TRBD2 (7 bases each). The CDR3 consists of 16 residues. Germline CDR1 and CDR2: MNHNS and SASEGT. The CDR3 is CASSESQRDSNYEQYF. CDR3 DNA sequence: TGCGCCAGCAGTGAGTCCCAGCGGGACAGCAACTACGAGCAGTACTTC.

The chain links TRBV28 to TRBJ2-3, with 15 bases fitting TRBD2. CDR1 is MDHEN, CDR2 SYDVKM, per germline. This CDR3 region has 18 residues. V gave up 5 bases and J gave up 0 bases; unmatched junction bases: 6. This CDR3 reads CASSRGLAGGGSTDTQYF. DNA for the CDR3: TGTGCCAGCAGTAGAGGACTAGCGGGGGGGGGCAGCACAGATACGCAGTATTTT.

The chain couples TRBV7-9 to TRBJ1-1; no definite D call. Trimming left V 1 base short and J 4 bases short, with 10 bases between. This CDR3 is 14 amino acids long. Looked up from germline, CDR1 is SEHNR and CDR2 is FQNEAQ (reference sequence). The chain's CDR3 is CASSLVPSSTEAFF. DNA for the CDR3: TGTGCCAGCAGCTTAGTACCCAGCAGCACTGAAGCTTTCTTT.

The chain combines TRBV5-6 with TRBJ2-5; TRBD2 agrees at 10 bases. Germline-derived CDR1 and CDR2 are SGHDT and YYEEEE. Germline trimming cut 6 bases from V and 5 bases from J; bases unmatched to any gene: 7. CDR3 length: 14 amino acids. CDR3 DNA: TGTGCCAGCACCCCCGTAGCGGGGGGTGAGACCCAGTACTTC. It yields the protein CASTPVAGGETQYF.

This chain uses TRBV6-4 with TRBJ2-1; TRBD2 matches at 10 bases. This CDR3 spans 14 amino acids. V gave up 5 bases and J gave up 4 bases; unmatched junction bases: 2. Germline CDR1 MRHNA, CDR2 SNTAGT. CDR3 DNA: TGTGCCAGCAGTCTAGCGGGGGATTACAATGAGCAGTTCTTC. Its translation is CASSLAGDYNEQFF.

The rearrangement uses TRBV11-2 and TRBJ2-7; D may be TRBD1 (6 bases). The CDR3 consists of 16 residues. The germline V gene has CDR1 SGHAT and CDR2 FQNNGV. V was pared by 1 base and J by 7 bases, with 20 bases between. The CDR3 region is CASSLATDRLYGEQYF. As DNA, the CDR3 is TGTGCCAGCAGCTTAGCTACAGACAGGCTATACGGAGAGCAGTACTTC.

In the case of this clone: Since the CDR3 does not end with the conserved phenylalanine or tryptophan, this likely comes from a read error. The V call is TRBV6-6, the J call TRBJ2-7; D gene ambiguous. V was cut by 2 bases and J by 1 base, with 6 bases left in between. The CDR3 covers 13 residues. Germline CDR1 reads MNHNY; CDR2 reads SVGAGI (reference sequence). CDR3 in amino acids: CASSYEESYEQYL. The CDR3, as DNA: TGTGCCAGCAGTTACGAGGAATCCTACGAGCAGTACCTC.

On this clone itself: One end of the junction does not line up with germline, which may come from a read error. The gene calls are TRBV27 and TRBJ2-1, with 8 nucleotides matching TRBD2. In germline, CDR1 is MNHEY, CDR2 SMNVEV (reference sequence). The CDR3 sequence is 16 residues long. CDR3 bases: TGTGCCAGCAGCTTATATCGTTTAGCGGGACTCAATGAGCAGTTCTTC. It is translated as CASSLYRLAGLNEQFF.

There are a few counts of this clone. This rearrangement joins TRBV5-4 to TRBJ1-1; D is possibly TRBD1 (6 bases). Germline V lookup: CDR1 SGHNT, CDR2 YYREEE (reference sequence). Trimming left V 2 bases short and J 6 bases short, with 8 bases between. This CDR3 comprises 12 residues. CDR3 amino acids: CASSFGTPEAFF. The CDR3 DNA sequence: TGTGCCAGCAGCTTTGGGACACCTGAAGCTTTCTTT.

The CDR3 coding sequence is TGTGCCAGCAGTTACACGATACAGGGAGGTGAGCAGTTCTTC. Translating it yields CASSYTIQGGEQFF. The rearrangement links TRBV6-5 to TRBJ2-1; D assignment may be TRBD1 or TRBD2 (6 bases each). V lost 2 bases, J lost 9 bases, and 14 bases lay in between. Germline V gives CDR1 MNHEY, CDR2 SVGAGI. The CDR3 covers 14 residues.